These 12 T cell receptor beta chains came from one sample sequenced in a study of human T cells and chemical hapten exposure. Time point specified: patch test 2, 6 weeks after DPC sensitization. Sample treatment: therapeutic diphenylcyclopropenone sensitization with weekly scalp DPC. TCRdb independently ran MiXCR on the RACE reads; one entry per CDR3 protein. Of over 100,000 distinct CDR3 sequences listed, about a tenth are singletons. This sample comprised whole blood, obtained in connection with sensitization to the hapten diphenylcyclopropenone (DPC). The receptors were gathered from a woman between 40 and 55 years old with alopecia areata. Some clones in this sample may be carry-over from other donors' samples.

V and J are TRBV20-1 and TRBJ1-1; D is possibly TRBD1 (5 bases). Trimming took 3 bases from V and 0 from J, leaving 17 bases between them. CDR1 DFQATT and CDR2 SNEGSKA come from the germline V gene (reference sequence). The CDR3 length is 16 residues. The CDR3 reads CSARGFAGPMNTEAFF. CDR3 sequence (DNA): TGCAGTGCTAGGGGTTTCGCAGGGCCCATGAACACTGAAGCTTTCTTT.

In its sample, this clonotype was seen many times. This chain joins TRBV7-9 and TRBJ2-2; no clear D. Trimming pared 2 bases from V and 13 bases from J, leaving 14 bases between. Germline V CDR1 and CDR2: SEHNR, FQNEAQ (reference sequence). The CDR3 has 13 amino acids. This CDR3 is CASSLQEALRLFF. DNA of the CDR3: TGTGCCAGCAGCTTACAAGAGGCCCTGCGGCTGTTTTTT.

This clonotype appeared many times. The CDR3 region has the DNA TGTGCCAGCAGCCAAGGTCTAGCCCAAGAGACCCAGTACTTC. Amino acids: CASSQGLAQETQYF. The chain uses TRBV4-2 and TRBJ2-5; D perhaps matches TRBD2 (5 bases). This CDR3 is built from 14 residues. Germline-derived CDR1 and CDR2 are LGHNA and YNFKEQ. Trimming pared 1 base from V and 1 base from J, leaving 7 bases between.

The chain is built from TRBV6-2 or TRBV6-3 and TRBJ2-1, with 12 bases matching TRBD1. V gave up 4 bases and J gave up 6 bases; unmatched junction bases: 7. Germline CDR1 is MNHEY and CDR2 is SVGEGT. The CDR3 covers 16 residues. The CDR3 nucleotides read TGTGCCAGCAGTTCCGCCCGGGACAGGGGGCGCAATGAGCAGTTCTTC. It yields the protein CASSSARDRGRNEQFF.

This clonotype was seen ten or more times. The chain carries TRBV28 and TRBJ2-4, with TRBD2 identical over 7 bases. This CDR3 comprises 14 residues. J gave up 8 bases and V 2 bases, and 6 bases lay outside the gene matches. The germline V gene has CDR1 MDHEN and CDR2 SYDVKM. The CDR3 here is CASSLSGGEDIQYF. The CDR3 DNA reads TGTGCCAGCAGTTTAAGTGGGGGGGAGGACATTCAGTACTTC.

The V call is TRBV5-5, the J call TRBJ2-1; 8 bases align to TRBD2. V trimming: 0 bases; J trimming: 6 bases; junction bases outside the gene matches: 2. CDR3 length: 14 residues. Germline lookup yields CDR1 SGHKS and CDR2 YYEKEE (reference sequence). The CDR3 DNA follows: TGTGCCAGCAGCTTGGTTACTAGCGGCAATGAGCAGTTCTTC. Protein: CASSLVTSGNEQFF. The full variable domain, with the rest looked up from reference TRBV5-5 and TRBJ2-1, is DAGVTQSPTHLIKTRGQQVTLRCSPISGHKSVSWYQQVLGQGPQFIFQYYEKEERGRGNFPDRFSARQFPNYSSELNVNALLLGDSALYLCASSLVTSGNEQFFGPGTRLTVL.

This clonotype occurred a few times. This chain connects TRBV7-2 to TRBJ2-3, with D possibly matching TRBD2 (6 bases). The germline V and J ends were trimmed by 1 base and 2 bases, with 10 bases remaining between them. In germline, CDR1 is SGHTA, CDR2 FQGNSA. The CDR3 has 15 amino acids. The CDR3 reads CASSLVAGTTDTQYF. CDR3 DNA: TGTGCCAGCAGCTTAGTTGCGGGGACCACAGATACGCAGTATTTT. The whole variable domain, filled in from reference TRBV7-2 and TRBJ2-3, reads GAGVSQSPSNKVTEKGKDVELRCDPISGHTALYWYRQSLGQGLEFLIYFQGNSAPDKSGLPSDRFSAERTGGSVSTLTIQRTQQEDSAVYLCASSLVAGTTDTQYFGPGTRLTVL.

This clonotype was observed a handful of times. V gene TRBV11-2 combines with J gene TRBJ2-4; 7 nucleotides match TRBD1. Germline V CDR1 and CDR2: SGHAT, FQNNGV. The CDR3 extends over 15 amino acids. The V and J ends lost 5 bases and 7 bases, in that order; junction bases with no gene match: 11. The CDR3, as DNA: TGTGCCAGCAGCGCCCGAACCGGGACAGCCAACATTCAGTACTTC. This translates into CASSARTGTANIQYF.

The chain carries TRBV3-1 and TRBJ2-1; no reliable D call. Per germline, CDR1 LGHDT and CDR2 YNNKEL (reference sequence). CDR3 length equals 15 residues. V gave up 0 bases and J gave up 2 bases, with 8 bases separating them. The CDR3 loop reads CASSQDPSAYNEQFF. For the CDR3, the DNA is TGTGCCAGCAGCCAAGACCCAAGCGCCTACAATGAGCAGTTCTTC.

This clonotype was observed a handful of times. The rearrangement links TRBV6-2 or TRBV6-3 to TRBJ2-1; 8 positions match TRBD2. V was pared by 9 bases and J by 5 bases, with 12 bases of the junction left unmatched. Germline V gene lookup returns CDR1 MNHEY and CDR2 SVGEGT. This CDR3 comprises 15 residues. CDR3 region: CASRPSGGHNNEQFF. The CDR3, as DNA: TGTGCCAGTCGGCCCAGCGGGGGCCATAACAATGAGCAGTTCTTC.

The rearrangement uses TRBV5-1 and TRBJ1-2, with a tentative D call TRBD1 (6 bases). The germline CDR1 and CDR2 sequences are SGHRS and YFSETQ. The germline V and J ends were trimmed by 4 bases and 5 bases, with 21 bases remaining between them. The CDR3 totals 16 residues. The CDR3 is CASSRTGGGREYGYTF. The CDR3 DNA is TGCGCCAGCAGCCGGACGGGCGGGGGGCGCGAGTATGGCTACACCTTC.

This clonotype occurred many times. This sequence joins TRBV11-2 and TRBJ2-1, with 9 bases lining up with TRBD2. Germline CDR1 reads SGHAT; CDR2 reads FQNNGV. The J segment lost 2 bases and the V segment lost 1 base, leaving 9 bases of the junction unmatched. The CDR3 has 18 amino acids. CDR3 protein: CASSLVGTSLPPYNEQFF. For the CDR3, the DNA is TGTGCCAGCAGCTTAGTCGGGACTAGCCTTCCCCCCTACAATGAGCAGTTCTTC.